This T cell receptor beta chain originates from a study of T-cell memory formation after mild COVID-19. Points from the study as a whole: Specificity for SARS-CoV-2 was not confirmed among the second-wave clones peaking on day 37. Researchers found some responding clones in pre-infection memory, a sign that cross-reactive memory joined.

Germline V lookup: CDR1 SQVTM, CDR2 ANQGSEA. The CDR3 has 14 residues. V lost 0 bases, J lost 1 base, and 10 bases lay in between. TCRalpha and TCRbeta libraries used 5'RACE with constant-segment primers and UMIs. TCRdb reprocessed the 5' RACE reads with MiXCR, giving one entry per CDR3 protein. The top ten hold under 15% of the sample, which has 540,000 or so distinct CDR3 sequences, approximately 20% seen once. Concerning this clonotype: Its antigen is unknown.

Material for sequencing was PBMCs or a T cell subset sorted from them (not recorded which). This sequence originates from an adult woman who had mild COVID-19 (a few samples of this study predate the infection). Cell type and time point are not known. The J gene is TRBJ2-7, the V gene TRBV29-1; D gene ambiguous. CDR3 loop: CSVEEAGRSYEQYF. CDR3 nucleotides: TGCAGCGTTGAAGAGGCAGGTAGATCCTACGAGCAGTACTTC.